This T cell receptor beta chain was retrieved from a study of spatial heterogeneity in lung cancer. Whole-study findings and limits: How many expanded intratumoral alpha and beta TCRs were present tracked the tumor mutation count, which was a count of nonsynonymous mutations.

The CDR3 extends over 16 amino acids. Germline-derived CDR1 and CDR2 are SGHRS and YFSETQ. Trimming removed 4 bases at V and 0 bases at J, with 11 bases between. Using its own MiXCR run on the 5' RACE reads, TCRdb lists one record per CDR3 protein. The sample holds 100,000 to 110,000 distinct CDR3 sequences; approximately 4% are singletons and the top ten take 21%. Time point meaning: sample taken at primary tumor resection. 72 TRACERx patients with early, untreated non-small cell lung cancer donated samples. Whole RNA from tumor, nontumor lung or frozen PBMC was sequenced unsorted. This clonotype was detected ten times or more. Its antigen is unidentified.

The clonotype originates from a male donor with early-stage non-small cell lung cancer. The material sequenced was lung tumor tissue, taken at surgery. This chain uses TRBV5-1 with TRBJ2-6, with D maybe TRBD2 (5 bases). The CDR3 loop reads CASSTASSSGANVLTF. The DNA of the CDR3 is TGCGCCAGCAGCACAGCTAGCAGCTCTGGGGCCAACGTCCTGACTTTC.